Listed below are T cell receptor beta chains from one sample, sequenced in a study of cytomegalovirus exposure and HLA in healthy donors. Produced via immunoSEQ multiplex PCR; TCRdb's table is partial and in-frame only. Of 110,000 or so clones listed, 82% are singletons. Sequencing used PBMCs. The receptor source for this set is a woman younger than 35 in good health and CMV-seronegative. Both conserved end residues are part of each CDR3. The order of the fields is D gene, J gene, V gene, clone size, CDR3 protein, CDR3 DNA. A D gene is named only where the DNA matches it firmly. Not all rows give a size; the values are once, few, many and, for expanded clones, a class.

.,TRBJ1-1,TRBV7-2,.,CASRPSYSGGGTEAFF,TGTGCCAGCAGACCATCGTATTCTGGCGGAGGCACTGAAGCTTTCTTT
.,TRBJ2-3,TRBV11-3,.,CASSLYSEVDTQYF,TGTGCCAGCAGCTTATATTCTGAGGTAGATACGCAGTATTTT
TRBD2,TRBJ2-1,TRBV6-1,.,CASSEDSSGGNEQFF,TGTGCCAGCAGTGAAGATAGTAGCGGGGGCAATGAGCAGTTCTTC
TRBD1,TRBJ1-5,TRBV19,.,CASISLQGLNQPQHF,TGTGCCAGTATCTCGCTACAGGGGCTCAATCAGCCCCAGCATTTT
.,TRBJ1-1,TRBV6-6,.,CASRLQGTTEAFF,TGTGCCAGCCGACTCCAGGGTACGACTGAAGCTTTCTTT
.,TRBJ2-7,TRBV6-5,.,CASRPDGRYEQYF,TGTGCCAGCAGACCCGACGGGAGATACGAGCAGTACTTC
TRBD2,TRBJ2-3,TRBV19,.,CASSDRGSGSPKWCTDTQYF,TGTGCCAGTAGTGACCGGGGTAGCGGGAGTCCGAAATGGTGCACAGATACGCAGTATTTT
TRBD1,TRBJ1-1,TRBV27,.,CASSPYRTGVRAFF,TGTGCCAGCAGTCCCTATAGGACAGGGGTTAGAGCTTTCTTT
TRBD2,TRBJ2-7,TRBV5-1,.,CASSLGGLSGNREQYF,TGCGCCAGCAGCTTGGGAGGGCTGAGCGGGAATCGCGAGCAGTACTTC
.,TRBJ1-2,TRBV28,.,CASSSGTTNYGYTF,TGTGCCAGCAGTTCCGGGACAACTAACTATGGCTACACCTTC
TRBD1,TRBJ1-1,TRBV6-5,few,CASRQDRDVGAFF,TGTGCCAGCAGGCAGGACAGGGATGTAGGAGCTTTCTTT
.,TRBJ2-3,TRBV29-1,.,CSVEDFRADTQYF,TGCAGCGTTGAAGATTTCAGGGCAGATACGCAGTATTTT
.,TRBJ1-1,TRBV2,.,CASSVQGTSVNTEAFF,TGTGCCAGCAGTGTTCAGGGGACTAGCGTGAACACTGAAGCTTTCTTT
.,TRBJ2-1,TRBV19,.,CASSYPGANEQFF,TGTGCCAGTAGTTACCCAGGGGCGAATGAGCAGTTCTTC
.,TRBJ2-3,TRBV6-1,.,CASTGGSTDTQYF,TGTGCCAGCACGGGTGGCAGCACAGATACGCAGTATTTT
TRBD1,TRBJ2-1,TRBV6-6,.,CASSSTGGNEQFF,TGTGCCAGCAGTTCGACAGGGGGCAATGAGCAGTTCTTC
TRBD1,TRBJ1-6,TRBV2,.,CASRPKTGLGSPLHF,TGTGCCAGCAGGCCCAAGACAGGGTTGGGTTCACCCCTCCACTTT
.,TRBJ2-3,TRBV6-1,.,CASSVEGADTQYF,TGTGCCAGCAGTGTAGAGGGGGCAGATACGCAGTATTTT
.,TRBJ1-2,TRBV7-9,.,CASSFRDGSYTF,TGTGCCAGCAGTTTCAGGGATGGGAGCTACACCTTC
TRBD1,TRBJ1-1,TRBV2,.,CASRYSDRANTEAFF,TGTGCCAGCAGATACTCTGACAGGGCAAACACTGAAGCTTTCTTT
.,TRBJ1-1,TRBV29-1,.,CSVLLDRFETFF,TGCAGCGTTCTTTTAGACAGGTTTGAAACTTTCTTT
.,TRBJ1-5,TRBV15,.,CATSGRARESAQHF,TGTGCCACCAGCGGCAGGGCCCGAGAGTCGGCCCAGCATTTT
TRBD2,TRBJ2-1,TRBV19,.,CASSIVGGDEQFF,TGTGCCAGTAGTATAGTCGGGGGGGATGAGCAGTTCTTC
.,TRBJ2-5,TRBV7-8,.,CASRRGETQYF,TGTGCCAGCCGGCGAGGGGAGACCCAGTACTTC